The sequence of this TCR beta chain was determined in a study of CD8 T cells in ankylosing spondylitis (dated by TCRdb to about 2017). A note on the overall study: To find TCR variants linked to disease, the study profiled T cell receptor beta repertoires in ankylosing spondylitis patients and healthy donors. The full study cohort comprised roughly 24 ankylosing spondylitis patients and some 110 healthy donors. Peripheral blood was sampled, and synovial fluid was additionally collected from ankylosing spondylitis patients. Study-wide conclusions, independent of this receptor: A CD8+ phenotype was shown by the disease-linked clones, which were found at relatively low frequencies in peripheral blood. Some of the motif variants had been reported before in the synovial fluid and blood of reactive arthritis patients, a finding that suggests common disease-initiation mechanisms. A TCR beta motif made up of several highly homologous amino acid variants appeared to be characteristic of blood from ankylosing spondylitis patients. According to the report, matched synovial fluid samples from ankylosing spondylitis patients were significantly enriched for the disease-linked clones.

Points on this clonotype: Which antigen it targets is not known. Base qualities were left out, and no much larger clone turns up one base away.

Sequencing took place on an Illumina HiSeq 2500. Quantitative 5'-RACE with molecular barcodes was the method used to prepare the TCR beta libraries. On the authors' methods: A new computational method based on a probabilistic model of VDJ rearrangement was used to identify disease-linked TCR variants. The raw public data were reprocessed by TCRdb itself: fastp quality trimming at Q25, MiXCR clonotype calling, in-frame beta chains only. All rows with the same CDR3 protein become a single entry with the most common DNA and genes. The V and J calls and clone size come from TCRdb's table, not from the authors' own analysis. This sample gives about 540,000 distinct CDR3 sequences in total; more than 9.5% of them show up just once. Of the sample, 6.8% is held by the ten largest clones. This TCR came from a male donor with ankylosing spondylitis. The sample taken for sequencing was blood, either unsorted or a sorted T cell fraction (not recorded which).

Here is the DNA: TGTGCCAGCAGTTCGGGACTAGCGGGGGTGAGCACAGATACGCAGTATTTT. Its product reads: CASSSGLAGVSTDTQYF. The chain is made from TRBV12-3 or TRBV12-4 and TRBJ2-3; 14 of the junction bases match TRBD2. From the cysteine up to the phenylalanine, the CDR3 has a length of 17 residues. Just CDR3 DNA is preserved here, 51 bases in frame from base 1. V is cut back by 4 bases and J by 0 bases, with 3 bases in the junction unmatched.